The rows below give T cell receptor beta chains drawn from one sample of a study of circulating CD8 cells and anti-PD-1 response in melanoma. TCRdb reprocessed the reads with MiXCR, giving one entry per CDR3 protein. Among approximately 500 distinct CDR3 sequences listed, 8% to 8.5% were seen once. Source: CD8+ T cells from PBMCs, taken at baseline or after one month of anti-PD-1 therapy (not recorded which). The receptors were gathered from a human donor with melanoma. The CDR3 runs from the conserved cysteine through the conserved F or W. A D gene is named only where the DNA matches it firmly. Some rows mark clone size as missing; the rest say once, few, many or name a class of expanded clone.

medium-sized,TRBD2,TRBJ2-1,TRBV3-1,TGTGCCAGCAGCCAAGCCAGCGGGGGGCCCAATGAGCAGTTCTTC,CASSQASGGPNEQFF
hyperexpanded,TRBD1,TRBJ2-1,TRBV29-1,TGCAGCGTTGAAAATCAGGGGGTCTCCTACAATGAGCAGTTCTTC,CSVENQGVSYNEQFF
hyperexpanded,TRBD1,TRBJ1-2,TRBV4-1,TGCGCCAGCAGCCAAGATCTGTGGACAGGGCGCTACACCTTC,CASSQDLWTGRYTF
medium-sized,TRBD2,TRBJ2-7,TRBV7-3,TGTGCCAGCAGCCAAACGGGGGTAGCGGGGCATTGCTCCTACGAGCAGTACTTC,CASSQTGVAGHCSYEQYF
medium-sized,-,TRBJ2-7,TRBV20-1,TGCAGTGCTAGGGACTACTTCGAATCCTACGAGCAGTACTTC,CSARDYFESYEQYF
large,-,TRBJ2-3,TRBV29-1,TGCAGCGTTGGACTAAGGAGCGGCCACAGGATTAGCACAGATACGCAGTATTTT,CSVGLRSGHRISTDTQYF
few,TRBD1,TRBJ1-1,TRBV28,TGTGCCAGCAGGGAAACCGGGACAGCGGAAGCTTTCTTT,CASRETGTAEAFF
-,-,TRBJ2-3,TRBV5-4,TGTGCCAGCAGCCTCAGTAGTACGGATACGCAGTATTTT,CASSLSSTDTQYF
large,-,TRBJ2-1,TRBV30,TGTGCCTGGAGTGTTGACGGCCCGAGGGAGTTCTTC,CAWSVDGPREFF
large,-,TRBJ2-7,TRBV18,TGTGCCAGCTCACCACCCGGTTCTTACGAGCAGTACTTC,CASSPPGSYEQYF
large,-,TRBJ1-5,TRBV6-1,TGTGCCAGCAGTCCCGGGGGGGTTCAGCCCCAGCATTTT,CASSPGGVQPQHF
medium-sized,TRBD2,TRBJ2-7,TRBV6-2/TRBV6-3,TGTGCCAGCAGTTACAACGCGGGAGCAGGTGAGCAGTACTTC,CASSYNAGAGEQYF